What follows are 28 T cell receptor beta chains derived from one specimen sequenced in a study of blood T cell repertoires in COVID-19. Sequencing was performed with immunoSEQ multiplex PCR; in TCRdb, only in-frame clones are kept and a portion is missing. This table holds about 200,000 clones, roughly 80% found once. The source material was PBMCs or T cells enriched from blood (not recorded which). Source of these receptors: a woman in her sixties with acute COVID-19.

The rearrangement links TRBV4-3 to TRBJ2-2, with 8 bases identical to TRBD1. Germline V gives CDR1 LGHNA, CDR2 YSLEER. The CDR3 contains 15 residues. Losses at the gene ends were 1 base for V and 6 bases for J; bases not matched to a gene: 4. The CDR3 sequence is CASSQGQGWAGELFF. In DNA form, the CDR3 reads TGCGCCAGCAGCCAAGGACAGGGGTGGGCCGGGGAGCTGTTTTTT.

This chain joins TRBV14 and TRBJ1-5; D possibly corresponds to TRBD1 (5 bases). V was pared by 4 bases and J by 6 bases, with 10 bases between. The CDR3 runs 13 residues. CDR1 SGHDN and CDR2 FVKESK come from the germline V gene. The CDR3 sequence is CASSPRGGQPQHF. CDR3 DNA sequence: TGTGCCAGCAGCCCCCGGGGGGGTCAGCCCCAGCATTTT.

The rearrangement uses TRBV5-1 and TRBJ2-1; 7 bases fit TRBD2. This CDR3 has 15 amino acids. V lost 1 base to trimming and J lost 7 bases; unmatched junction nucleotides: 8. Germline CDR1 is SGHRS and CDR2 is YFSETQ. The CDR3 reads CASSLSGAPANEQFF. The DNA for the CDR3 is TGCGCCAGCAGCTTGAGCGGGGCCCCGGCAAATGAGCAGTTCTTC.

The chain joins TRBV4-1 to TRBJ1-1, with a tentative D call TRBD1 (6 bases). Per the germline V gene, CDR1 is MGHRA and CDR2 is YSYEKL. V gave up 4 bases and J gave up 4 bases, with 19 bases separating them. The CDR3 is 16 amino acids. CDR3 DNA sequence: TGCGCCAGCAGCCGGGGGTTACAGGGAAAGGGCACTGAAGCTTTCTTT. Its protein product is CASSRGLQGKGTEAFF.

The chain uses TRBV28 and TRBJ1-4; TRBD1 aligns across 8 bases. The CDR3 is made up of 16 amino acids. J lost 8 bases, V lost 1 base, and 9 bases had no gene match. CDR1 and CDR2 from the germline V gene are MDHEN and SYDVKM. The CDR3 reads CASSLSGQGAREKLFF. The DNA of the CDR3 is TGTGCCAGCAGTTTATCGGGTCAGGGGGCGCGGGAAAAACTGTTTTTT.

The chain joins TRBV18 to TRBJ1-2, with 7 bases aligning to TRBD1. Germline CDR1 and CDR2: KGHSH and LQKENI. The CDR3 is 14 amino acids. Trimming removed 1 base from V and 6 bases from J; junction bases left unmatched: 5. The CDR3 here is CASSPQGAKDGYTF. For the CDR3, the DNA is TGTGCCAGCTCACCACAGGGGGCTAAAGATGGCTACACCTTC.

The CDR3: CASSPHSPGLAVSEQFF. The CDR3 DNA is TGTGCCAGCAGCCCGCACTCCCCGGGACTAGCGGTTAGTGAGCAGTTCTTC. The V gene is TRBV7-2, the J gene TRBJ2-1, with 11 bases aligning to TRBD2. V gave up 5 bases and J gave up 9 bases; unmatched junction bases: 15. Germline V gives CDR1 SGHTA, CDR2 FQGNSA. This CDR3 is built from 17 residues.

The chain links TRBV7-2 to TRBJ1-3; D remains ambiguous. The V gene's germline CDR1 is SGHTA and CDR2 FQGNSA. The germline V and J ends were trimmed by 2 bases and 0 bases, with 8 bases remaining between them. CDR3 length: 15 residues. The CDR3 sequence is CASSLRASSGNTIYF. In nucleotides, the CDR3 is TGTGCCAGCAGCTTACGTGCGTCCTCTGGAAACACCATATATTTT.

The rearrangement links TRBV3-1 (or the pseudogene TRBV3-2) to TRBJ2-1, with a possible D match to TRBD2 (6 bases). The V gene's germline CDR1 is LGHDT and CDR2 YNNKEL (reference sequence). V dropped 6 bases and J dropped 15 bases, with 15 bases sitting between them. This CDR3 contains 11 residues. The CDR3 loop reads CASSQSGGWFF. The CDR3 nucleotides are TGTGCCAGCAGTCAATCCGGGGGTTGGTTCTTC.

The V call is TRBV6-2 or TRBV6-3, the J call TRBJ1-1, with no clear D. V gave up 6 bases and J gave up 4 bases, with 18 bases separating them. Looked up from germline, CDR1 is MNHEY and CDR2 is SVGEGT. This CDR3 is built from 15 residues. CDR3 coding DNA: TGTGCCAGCAGCCGCACCGGATCTCGGGGCACTGAAGCTTTCTTT. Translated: CASSRTGSRGTEAFF.

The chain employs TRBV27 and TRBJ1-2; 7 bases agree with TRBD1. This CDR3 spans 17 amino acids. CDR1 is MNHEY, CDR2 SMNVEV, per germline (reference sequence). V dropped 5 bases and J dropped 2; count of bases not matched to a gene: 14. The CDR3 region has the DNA TGTGCCAGCAGTGACCTTATCGGGACAGTAAGAAACTATGGCTACACCTTC. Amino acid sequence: CASSDLIGTVRNYGYTF.

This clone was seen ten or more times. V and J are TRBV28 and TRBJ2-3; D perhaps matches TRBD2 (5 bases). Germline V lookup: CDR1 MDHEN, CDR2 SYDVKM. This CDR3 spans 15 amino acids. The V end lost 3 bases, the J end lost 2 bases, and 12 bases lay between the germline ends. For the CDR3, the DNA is TGTGCCAGCAGTTTGGGAGTCGGGCCCACAGATACGCAGTATTTT. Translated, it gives CASSLGVGPTDTQYF.

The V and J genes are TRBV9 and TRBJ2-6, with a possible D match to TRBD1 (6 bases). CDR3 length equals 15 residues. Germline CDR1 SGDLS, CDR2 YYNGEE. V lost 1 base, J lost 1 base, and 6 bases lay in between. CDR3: CASSVQGSGANVLTF. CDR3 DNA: TGTGCCAGCAGCGTACAGGGGTCTGGGGCCAACGTCCTGACTTTC.

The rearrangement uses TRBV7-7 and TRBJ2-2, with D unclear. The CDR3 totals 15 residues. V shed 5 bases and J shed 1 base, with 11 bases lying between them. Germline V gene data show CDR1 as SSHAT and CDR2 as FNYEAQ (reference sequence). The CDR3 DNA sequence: TGTGCCAGCAGCCGTGGTTGGAGGAACACCGGGGAGCTGTTTTTT. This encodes CASSRGWRNTGELFF.

The CDR3 spells CASSQDNREFAEAFF. The CDR3 DNA reads as TGCGCCAGCAGCCAAGATAACAGGGAGTTCGCTGAAGCTTTCTTT. The rearrangement joins TRBV4-3 to TRBJ1-1; tentative D call: TRBD1 (6 bases). The CDR3 totals 15 residues. Germline V gene sequence: CDR1 LGHNA, CDR2 YSLEER. The ends were cut back, 0 bases at V and 6 bases at J, with 14 bases in the middle.

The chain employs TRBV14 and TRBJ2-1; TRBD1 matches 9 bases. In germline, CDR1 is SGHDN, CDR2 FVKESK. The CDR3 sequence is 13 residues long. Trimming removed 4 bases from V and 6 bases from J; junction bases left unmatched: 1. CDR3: CASSRQGVNEQFF. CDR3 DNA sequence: TGTGCCAGCAGCCGACAGGGGGTCAATGAGCAGTTCTTC.

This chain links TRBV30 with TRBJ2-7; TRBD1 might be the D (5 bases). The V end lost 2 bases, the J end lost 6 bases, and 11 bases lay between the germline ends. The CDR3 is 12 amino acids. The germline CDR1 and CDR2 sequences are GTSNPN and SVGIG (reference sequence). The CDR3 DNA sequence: TGTGCCTGGAGTCTTACAGGTAGCGAGCAGTACGTC. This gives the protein CAWSLTGSEQYV.

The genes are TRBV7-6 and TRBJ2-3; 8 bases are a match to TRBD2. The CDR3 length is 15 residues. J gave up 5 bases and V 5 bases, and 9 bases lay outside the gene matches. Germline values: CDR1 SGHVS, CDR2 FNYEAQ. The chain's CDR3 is CASSPSGRRKDTQYF. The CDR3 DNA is TGTGCCAGCAGCCCCAGCGGGAGAAGGAAAGATACGCAGTATTTT.

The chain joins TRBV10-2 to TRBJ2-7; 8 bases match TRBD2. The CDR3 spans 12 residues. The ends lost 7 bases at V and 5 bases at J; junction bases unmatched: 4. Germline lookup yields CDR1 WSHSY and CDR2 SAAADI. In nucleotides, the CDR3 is TGCGCCAGCAAGGCGGGGGGAGACGAGCAGTACGTC. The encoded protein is CASKAGGDEQYV.

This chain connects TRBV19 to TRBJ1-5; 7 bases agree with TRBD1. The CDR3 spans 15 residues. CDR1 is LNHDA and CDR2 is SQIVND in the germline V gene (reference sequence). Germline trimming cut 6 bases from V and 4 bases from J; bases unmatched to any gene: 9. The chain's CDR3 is CASRRRDSRNQPQHF. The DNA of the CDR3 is TGTGCCAGTAGGAGACGGGACAGTCGGAATCAGCCCCAGCATTTT.

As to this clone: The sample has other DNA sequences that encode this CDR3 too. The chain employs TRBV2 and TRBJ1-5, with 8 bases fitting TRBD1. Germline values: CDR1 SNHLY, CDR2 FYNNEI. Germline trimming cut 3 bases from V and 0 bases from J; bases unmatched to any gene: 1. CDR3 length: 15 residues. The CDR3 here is CASSEQGASNQPQHF. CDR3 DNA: TGTGCCAGCAGTGAGCAGGGGGCTAGCAATCAGCCCCAGCATTTT.

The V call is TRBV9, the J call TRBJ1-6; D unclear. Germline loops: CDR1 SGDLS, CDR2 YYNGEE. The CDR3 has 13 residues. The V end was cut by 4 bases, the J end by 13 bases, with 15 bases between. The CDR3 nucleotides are TGTGCCAGCAGCTTACCATACTCCGGGCCCCTCCACTTT. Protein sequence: CASSLPYSGPLHF.

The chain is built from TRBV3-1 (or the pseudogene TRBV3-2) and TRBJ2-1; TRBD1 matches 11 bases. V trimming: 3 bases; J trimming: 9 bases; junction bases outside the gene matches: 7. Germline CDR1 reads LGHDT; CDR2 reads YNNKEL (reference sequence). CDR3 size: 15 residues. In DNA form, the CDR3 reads TGTGCCAGCAGCCACTCGGGACAGGGGGTGAGTGAGCAGTTCTTC. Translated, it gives CASSHSGQGVSEQFF.

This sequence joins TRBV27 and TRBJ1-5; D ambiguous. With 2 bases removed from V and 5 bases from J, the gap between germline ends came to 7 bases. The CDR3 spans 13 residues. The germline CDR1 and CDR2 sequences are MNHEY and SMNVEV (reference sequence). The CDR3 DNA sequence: TGTGCCAGCAGTTTAAGGGAGGATCAGCCCCAGCATTTT. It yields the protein CASSLREDQPQHF.

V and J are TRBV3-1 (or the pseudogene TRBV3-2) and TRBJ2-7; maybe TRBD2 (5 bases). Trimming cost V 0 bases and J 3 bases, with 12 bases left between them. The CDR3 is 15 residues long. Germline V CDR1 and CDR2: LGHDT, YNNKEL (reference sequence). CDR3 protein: CASSQDLRLRYEQYV. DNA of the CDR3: TGTGCCAGCAGCCAAGACTTGCGACTACGCTACGAGCAGTACGTC.

The CDR3 DNA is TGTGCCACCAGCGAAGGTACAGACCCTGGCTACACCTTC. It specifies CATSEGTDPGYTF. The V gene is TRBV24-1, the J gene TRBJ1-2; D gene uncertain. This CDR3 spans 13 amino acids. Trimming pared 7 bases from V and 7 bases from J, leaving 15 bases between. Germline loops: CDR1 KGHDR, CDR2 SFDVKD.

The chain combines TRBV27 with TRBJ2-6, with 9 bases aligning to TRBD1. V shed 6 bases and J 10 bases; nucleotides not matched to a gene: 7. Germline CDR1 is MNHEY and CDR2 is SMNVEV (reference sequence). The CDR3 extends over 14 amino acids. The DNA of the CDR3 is TGTGCCAGCAGGTCGGGGGACAGGGTAAACGTCCTGACTTTC. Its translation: CASRSGDRVNVLTF. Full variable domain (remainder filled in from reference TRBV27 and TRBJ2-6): EAQVTQNPRYLITVTGKKLTVTCSQNMNHEYMSWYRQDPGLGLRQIYYSMNVEVTDKGDVPEGYKVSRKEKRNFPLILESPSPNQTSLYFCASRSGDRVNVLTFGAGSRLTVL.

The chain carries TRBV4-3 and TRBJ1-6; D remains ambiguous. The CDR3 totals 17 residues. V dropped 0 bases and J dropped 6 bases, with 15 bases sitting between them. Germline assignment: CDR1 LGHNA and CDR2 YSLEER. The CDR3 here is CASSQDVTPGPNSPLHF. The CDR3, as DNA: TGCGCCAGCAGCCAAGATGTGACGCCAGGCCCTAATTCACCCCTCCACTTT.